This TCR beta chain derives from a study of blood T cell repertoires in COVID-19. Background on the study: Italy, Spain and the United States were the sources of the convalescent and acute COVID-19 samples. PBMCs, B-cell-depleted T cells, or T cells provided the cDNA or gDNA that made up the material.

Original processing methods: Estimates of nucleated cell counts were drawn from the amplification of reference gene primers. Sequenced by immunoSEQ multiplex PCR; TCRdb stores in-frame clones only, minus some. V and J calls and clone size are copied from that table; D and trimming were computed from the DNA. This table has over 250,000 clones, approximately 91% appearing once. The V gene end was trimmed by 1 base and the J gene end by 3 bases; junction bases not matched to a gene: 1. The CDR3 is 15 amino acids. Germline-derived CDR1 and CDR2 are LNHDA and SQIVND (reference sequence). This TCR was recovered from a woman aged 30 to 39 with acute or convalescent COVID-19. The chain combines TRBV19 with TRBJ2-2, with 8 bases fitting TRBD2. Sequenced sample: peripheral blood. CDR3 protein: CASSIGGRHTGELFF. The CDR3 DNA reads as TGTGCCAGTAGTATAGGCGGGAGGCACACCGGGGAGCTGTTTTTT.